This T cell receptor (beta chain) stems from a study of OX40 agonist ivuxolimab in advanced cancers. Whole-study context: Eligibility rules accepted prior anti-PD-1, anti-PD-L1 or anti-CTLA-4 therapy, and 35% to 45% had some.

Whole-study results and caveats: In the 0.1 to 3.0 mg/kg range, CD4+ and CD8+ blood T cells had expanded clonally by week 6. Several nonresponders also turned out to have low normalized T-cell clonal expansion.

Notes on this clone: Its antigen is currently unknown.

TCRdb's copy holds only in-frame clones and misses some; the assay was immunoSEQ multiplex PCR. The top ten clones hold approximately 4.5% of a sample with 50,000 to 65,000 clones, around 83% of them seen once. V lost 3 bases, J lost 0 bases, and 8 bases lay in between. CDR1 MNHNS and CDR2 SASEGT come from the germline V gene. The length of the CDR3 is 15 residues. This sample comprised CD4+ or CD8+ T cells sorted from blood, obtained in a trial of the OX40 agonist ivuxolimab. The TCR comes from an adult with an advanced solid tumor such as melanoma, head and neck, liver or kidney cancer. V and J are TRBV6-1 and TRBJ1-4; D unresolved. CDR3 sequence: CASSDRASTNEKLFF. The CDR3 region has the DNA TGTGCCAGCAGTGACAGAGCCTCAACTAATGAAAAACTGTTTTTT.